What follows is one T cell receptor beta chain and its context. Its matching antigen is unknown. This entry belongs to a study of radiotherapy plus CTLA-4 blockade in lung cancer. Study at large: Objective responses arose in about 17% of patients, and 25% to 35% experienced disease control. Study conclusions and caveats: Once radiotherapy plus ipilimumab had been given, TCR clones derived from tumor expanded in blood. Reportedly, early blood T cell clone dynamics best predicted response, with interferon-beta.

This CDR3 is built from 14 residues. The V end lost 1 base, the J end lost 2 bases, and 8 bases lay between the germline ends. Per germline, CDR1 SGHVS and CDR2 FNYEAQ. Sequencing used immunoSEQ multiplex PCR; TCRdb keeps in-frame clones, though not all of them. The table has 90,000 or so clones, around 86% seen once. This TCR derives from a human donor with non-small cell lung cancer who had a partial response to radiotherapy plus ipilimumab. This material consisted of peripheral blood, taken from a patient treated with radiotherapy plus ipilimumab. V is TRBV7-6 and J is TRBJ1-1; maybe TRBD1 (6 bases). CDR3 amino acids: CASSLGRGNTEAFF. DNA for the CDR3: TGTGCCAGCAGCTTAGGCAGGGGCAACACTGAAGCTTTCTTT. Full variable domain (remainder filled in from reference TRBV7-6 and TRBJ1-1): GAGVSQSPRYKVTKRGQDVALRCDPISGHVSLYWYRQALGQGPEFLTYFNYEAQQDKSGLPNDRFSAERPEGSISTLTIQRTEQRDSAMYRCASSLGRGNTEAFFGQGTRLTVV.